The 18 T cell receptor beta chains below come from one sample, sequenced in a study of blood T cell repertoires in COVID-19. Only in-frame clones appear in the TCRdb table, and some are missing; sequencing was by immunoSEQ multiplex PCR. The table shows 210,000 or so clones, with around 88% occurring only once. Material: peripheral blood. The receptors stem from a man younger than 30 with active or convalescent COVID-19.

This clone was seen a single time. V is TRBV3-1 (or the pseudogene TRBV3-2) and J is TRBJ2-7; TRBD2 agrees at 11 bases. Losses at the gene ends were 4 bases for V and 0 bases for J; bases not matched to a gene: 17. This CDR3 has 20 residues. From germline, CDR1 is LGHDT and CDR2 YNNKEL (reference sequence). The CDR3 reads CASSPQRRASGRLSSYEQYF. The DNA of the CDR3 is TGTGCCAGCAGCCCACAACGTCGGGCTAGCGGGAGGTTAAGCTCCTACGAGCAGTACTTC.

V is TRBV30 and J is TRBJ2-7; 7 bases line up with TRBD1. V lost 5 bases and J lost 4; bases outside the gene matches: 8. Germline values: CDR1 GTSNPN, CDR2 SVGIG (reference sequence). The CDR3 covers 13 residues. CDR3 protein: CAWGPGTAYEQYF. The CDR3 DNA reads TGTGCCTGGGGACCCGGGACAGCATACGAGCAGTACTTC. The full variable domain, with the rest looked up from reference TRBV30 and TRBJ2-7, is SQTIHQWPATLVQPVGSPLSLECTVEGTSNPNLYWYRQAAGRGLQLLFYSVGIGQISSEVPQNLSASRPQDRQFILSSKKLLLSDSGFYLCAWGPGTAYEQYFGPGTRLTVT.

This rearrangement joins TRBV19 to TRBJ1-5, with 8 nucleotides matching TRBD1. This CDR3 contains 16 residues. With V trimmed by 6 bases and J by 1 base, 8 bases remained unmatched. Per the germline V gene, CDR1 is LNHDA and CDR2 is SQIVND (reference sequence). The CDR3 DNA follows: TGTGCCAGTAGAGGACAGGGTGTTGGGAGCAATCAGCCCCAGCATTTT. Protein product: CASRGQGVGSNQPQHF.

The gene calls are TRBV6-6 and TRBJ1-5; D not certain. The CDR3 totals 13 residues. CDR1 and CDR2 (germline): MNHNY, SVGAGI (reference sequence). Trimming took off 7 bases at V and 7 bases at J, with 14 bases between the two ends. This chain's CDR3 is CASTGVLDQPQHF. CDR3 DNA sequence: TGTGCCAGCACCGGGGTTTTGGACCAGCCCCAGCATTTT.

The rearrangement links TRBV6-5 to TRBJ1-2; 7 nucleotides match TRBD1. In germline, CDR1 is MNHEY, CDR2 SVGAGI. V lost 5 bases and J lost 8; bases outside the gene matches: 11. This CDR3 spans 14 amino acids. This chain's CDR3 is CASSLQQGSDGYTF. CDR3 bases: TGTGCCAGCAGTCTCCAACAGGGGTCCGACGGCTACACCTTC.

The chain has TRBV11-3 and TRBJ2-2; D unclear. This CDR3 region has 14 residues. Trimming stripped 1 base from V and 4 bases from J, with 7 bases between. Germline V lookup: CDR1 SGHNT, CDR2 YENEEA. In DNA, the CDR3 is TGTGCCAGCAGCTTAGGGGCAGGCACCGGGGAGCTGTTTTTT. Its protein is CASSLGAGTGELFF.

The chain recombines TRBV18 with TRBJ2-5; TRBD1 matches 8 bases. The V segment lost 0 bases and the J segment 8 bases; nucleotides outside the gene matches: 8. The CDR3 runs to 15 residues. The germline CDR1 and CDR2 sequences are KGHSH and LQKENI. The DNA of the CDR3 is TGTGCCAGCTCACCACCGCCGGACAGGGTAGGAACCCAGTACTTC. Amino acids: CASSPPPDRVGTQYF. Full variable domain (outside the CDR3, taken from reference TRBV18 and TRBJ2-5): NAGVMQNPRHLVRRRGQEARLRCSPMKGHSHVYWYRQLPEEGLKFMVYLQKENIIDESGMPKERFSAEFPKEGPSILRIQQVVRGDSAAYFCASSPPPDRVGTQYFGPGTRLLVL.

V usage is TRBV28 and J usage is TRBJ1-6; D may be TRBD1 (5 bases). The V end lost 5 bases, the J end lost 3 bases, and 5 bases lay between the germline ends. The CDR3 runs to 13 residues. CDR1 is MDHEN and CDR2 is SYDVKM in the germline V gene. CDR3 residues: CASSQGYNSPLHF. The DNA for the CDR3 is TGTGCCAGCAGTCAGGGCTATAATTCACCCCTCCACTTT.

The V gene is TRBV27, the J gene TRBJ2-7; D is uncertain. CDR1 is MNHEY, CDR2 SMNVEV, per germline (reference sequence). Between the trimmed V and J ends, which lost 0 bases and 1 base, there was a span of 7 bases. This CDR3 contains 14 residues. The CDR3 region is CASSLSRGSYEQYF. The CDR3, as DNA: TGTGCCAGCAGTTTATCACGAGGTTCCTACGAGCAGTACTTC.

In its sample, this clone was seen a few times. The chain uses TRBV3-1 (or the pseudogene TRBV3-2) and TRBJ1-2, with D hard to call. Between the trimmed V and J ends, which lost 5 bases and 4 bases, there was a span of 8 bases. CDR3 length: 12 amino acids. Per germline, CDR1 LGHDT and CDR2 YNNKEL (reference sequence). CDR3 protein: CASSSRGYGYTF. In nucleotides, the CDR3 is TGTGCCAGCAGCTCCCGGGGCTATGGCTACACCTTC.

The chain uses TRBV7-6 and TRBJ2-3; 10 positions match TRBD1. CDR1 is SGHVS and CDR2 is FNYEAQ in the germline V gene. The CDR3 extends over 17 amino acids. V lost 1 base to trimming and J lost 5 bases; unmatched junction nucleotides: 9. The chain's CDR3 is CASSLGRWDRGEDTQYF. The CDR3 DNA sequence: TGTGCCAGCAGCTTAGGAAGGTGGGACAGGGGAGAAGATACGCAGTATTTT.

The V and J genes are TRBV7-3 and TRBJ2-1, with 14 positions matching TRBD2. Germline lookup yields CDR1 SGHTA and CDR2 FQGTGA. The CDR3 is made up of 15 amino acids. V shed 6 bases, J shed 8 bases, and the junction held 6 bases outside the gene matches. The CDR3 spells CASSPGLAGEDEQFF. The CDR3 nucleotides are TGTGCCAGCAGTCCGGGACTAGCGGGAGAGGATGAGCAGTTCTTC.

This clone has a handful of counts. J is TRBJ1-5 and V is TRBV28; no clear D gene. From germline, CDR1 is MDHEN and CDR2 SYDVKM. The CDR3 has 13 residues. V shed 7 bases and J shed 7 bases, with 14 bases lying between them. The CDR3 spells CASTPSGVQPQHF. Here the CDR3 DNA reads TGTGCCAGCACCCCTTCAGGTGTACAGCCCCAGCATTTT.

The chain joins TRBV6-6 to TRBJ1-2; the D is unclear. The ends were cut back, 10 bases at V and 4 bases at J, with 7 bases in the middle. CDR3 length equals 10 residues. CDR1 is MNHNY and CDR2 is SVGAGI in the germline V gene (reference sequence). The CDR3 protein is CATEGYGYTF. The DNA of the CDR3 is TGTGCCACCGAGGGCTATGGCTACACCTTC.

This clone has more than one count but fewer than ten. This chain uses TRBV11-2 with TRBJ1-1, with D possibly being TRBD1 (5 bases). V gave up 5 bases and J gave up 1 base, with 11 bases separating them. Germline V gives CDR1 SGHAT, CDR2 FQNNGV. CDR3 length equals 14 residues. The CDR3 region is CASSAGRRNTEAFF. DNA for the CDR3: TGTGCCAGCAGCGCGGGACGGAGGAACACTGAAGCTTTCTTT.

This chain connects TRBV19 to TRBJ1-1; no reliable D call. The V end lost 3 bases, the J end lost 0 bases, and 2 bases lay between the germline ends. The CDR3 is made up of 12 amino acids. In germline, CDR1 is LNHDA, CDR2 SQIVND (reference sequence). Written as DNA, the CDR3 is TGTGCCAGTAGTATCTTGAACACTGAAGCTTTCTTT. This sequence encodes CASSILNTEAFF.

The genes are TRBV19 and TRBJ2-7; no definite D call. Germline values: CDR1 LNHDA, CDR2 SQIVND (reference sequence). Trimming removed 3 bases at V and 2 bases at J, with 8 bases between. This CDR3 region has 13 residues. The CDR3 is CASSMAGTYEQYF. CDR3 in DNA: TGTGCCAGTAGTATGGCAGGTACCTACGAGCAGTACTTC. Supplemented by reference TRBV19 and TRBJ2-7, the full variable domain reads DGGITQSPKYLFRKEGQNVTLSCEQNLNHDAMYWYRQDPGQGLRLIYYSQIVNDFQKGDIAEGYSVSREKKESFPLTVTSAQKNPTAFYLCASSMAGTYEQYFGPGTRLTVT.

V and J are TRBV30 and TRBJ2-1; 7 bases match TRBD2. Unmatched junction bases numbered 15, after V lost 3 bases and J lost 16 bases. Germline V gene sequence: CDR1 GTSNPN, CDR2 SVGIG (reference sequence). The CDR3 is 13 amino acids. CDR3 protein: CAWRRTSVQFKFF. The DNA of the CDR3 is TGTGCCTGGAGGAGGACTAGTGTTCAATTTAAATTCTTC.